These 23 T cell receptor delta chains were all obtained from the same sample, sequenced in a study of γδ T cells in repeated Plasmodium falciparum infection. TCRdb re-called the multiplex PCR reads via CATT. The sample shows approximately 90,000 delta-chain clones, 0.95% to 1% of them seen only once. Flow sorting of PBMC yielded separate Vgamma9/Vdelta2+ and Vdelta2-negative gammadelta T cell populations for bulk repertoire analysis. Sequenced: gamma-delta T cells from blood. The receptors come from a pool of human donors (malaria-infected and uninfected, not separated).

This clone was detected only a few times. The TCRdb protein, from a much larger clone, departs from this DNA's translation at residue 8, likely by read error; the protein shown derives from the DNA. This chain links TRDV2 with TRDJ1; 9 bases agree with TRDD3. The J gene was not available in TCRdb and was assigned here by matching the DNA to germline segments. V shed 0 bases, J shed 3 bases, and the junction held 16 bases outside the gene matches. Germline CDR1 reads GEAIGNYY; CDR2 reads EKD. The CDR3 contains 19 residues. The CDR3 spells CACDTVPRGYAGVPDKLIF. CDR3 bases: TGTGCCTGTGACACCGTTCCTAGGGGATACGCGGGAGTACCCGATAAACTCATCTTT.

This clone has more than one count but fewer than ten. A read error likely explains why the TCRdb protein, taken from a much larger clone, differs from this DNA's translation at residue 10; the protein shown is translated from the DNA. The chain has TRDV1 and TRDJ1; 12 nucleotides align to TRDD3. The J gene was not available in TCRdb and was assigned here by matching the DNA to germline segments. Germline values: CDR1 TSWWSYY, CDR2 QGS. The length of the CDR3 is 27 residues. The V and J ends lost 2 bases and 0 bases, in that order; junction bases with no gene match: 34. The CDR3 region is CALGESGPRPILDWGIPSERYTDKLIF. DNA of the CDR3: TGTGCTCTTGGGGAAAGTGGCCCGAGACCGATTCTTGACTGGGGGATACCATCAGAGCGGTACACCGATAAACTCATCTTT.

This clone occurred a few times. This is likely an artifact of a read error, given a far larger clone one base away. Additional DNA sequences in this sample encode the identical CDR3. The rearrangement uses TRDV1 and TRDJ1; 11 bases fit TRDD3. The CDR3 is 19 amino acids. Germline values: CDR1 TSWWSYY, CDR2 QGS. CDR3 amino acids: CALGGFDNYVLGDIDKLIF. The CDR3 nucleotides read TGTGCTCTCGGGGGATTCGATAACTACGTACTGGGGGATATCGATAAACTCATCTTT.

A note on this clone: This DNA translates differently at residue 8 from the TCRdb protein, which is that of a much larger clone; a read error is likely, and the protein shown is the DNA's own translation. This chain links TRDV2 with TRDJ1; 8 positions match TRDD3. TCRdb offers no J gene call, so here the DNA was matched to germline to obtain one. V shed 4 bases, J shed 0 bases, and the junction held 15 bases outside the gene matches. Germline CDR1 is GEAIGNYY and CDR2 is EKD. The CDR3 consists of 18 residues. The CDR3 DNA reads TGTGCCTGTGAGAAACTGGGGGTATCTGCAACCCACACCGATAAACTCATCTTT. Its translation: CACEKLGVSATHTDKLIF.

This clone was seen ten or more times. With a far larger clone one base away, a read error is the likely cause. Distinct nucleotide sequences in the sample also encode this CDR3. The CDR3 here is CALEPLGDTGAARLFF. The CDR3 DNA reads as TGTGCACTTGAACCCCTGGGGGATACCGGAGCAGCACGACTCTTCTTT. The rearrangement uses TRDV1 and TRDJ2; 11 nucleotides align to TRDD3. The CDR3 consists of 16 residues. CDR1 TSWWSYY and CDR2 QGS come from the germline V gene.

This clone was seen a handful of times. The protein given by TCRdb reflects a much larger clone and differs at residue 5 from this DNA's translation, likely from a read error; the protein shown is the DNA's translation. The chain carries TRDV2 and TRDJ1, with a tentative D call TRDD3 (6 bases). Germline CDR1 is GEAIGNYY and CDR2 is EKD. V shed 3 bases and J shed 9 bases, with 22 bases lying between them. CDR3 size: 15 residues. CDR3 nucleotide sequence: TGTGCCTGTGACCCCTTGATCCAGGATACATCTCAACTCATCTTT. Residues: CACDPLIQDTSQLIF.

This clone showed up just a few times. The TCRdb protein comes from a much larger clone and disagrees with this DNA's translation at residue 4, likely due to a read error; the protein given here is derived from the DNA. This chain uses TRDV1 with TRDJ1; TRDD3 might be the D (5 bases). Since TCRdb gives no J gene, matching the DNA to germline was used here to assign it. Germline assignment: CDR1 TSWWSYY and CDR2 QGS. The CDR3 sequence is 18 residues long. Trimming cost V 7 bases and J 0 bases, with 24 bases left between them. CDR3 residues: CALEDLNWPHKYTDKLIF. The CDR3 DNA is TGTGCTCTTGAGGATCTTAACTGGCCTCACAAGTACACCGATAAACTCATCTTT.

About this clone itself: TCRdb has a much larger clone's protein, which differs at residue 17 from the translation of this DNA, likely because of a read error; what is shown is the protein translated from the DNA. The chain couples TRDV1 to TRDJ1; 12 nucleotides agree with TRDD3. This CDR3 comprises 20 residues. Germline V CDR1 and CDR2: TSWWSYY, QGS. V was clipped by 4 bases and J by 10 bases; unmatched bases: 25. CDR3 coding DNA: TGTGCTCTTGGGGTAAGACTCCCCGGACGTACTGGGGGATACCTACACAGACTCATCTTT. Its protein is CALGVRLPGRTGGYLHRLIF.

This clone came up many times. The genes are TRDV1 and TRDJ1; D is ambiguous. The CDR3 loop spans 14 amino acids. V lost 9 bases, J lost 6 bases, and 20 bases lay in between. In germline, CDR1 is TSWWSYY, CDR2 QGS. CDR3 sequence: CALSSQFSLYKLIF. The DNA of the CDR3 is TGTGCTCTGTCTAGCCAATTTAGTCTGTATAAACTCATCTTT.

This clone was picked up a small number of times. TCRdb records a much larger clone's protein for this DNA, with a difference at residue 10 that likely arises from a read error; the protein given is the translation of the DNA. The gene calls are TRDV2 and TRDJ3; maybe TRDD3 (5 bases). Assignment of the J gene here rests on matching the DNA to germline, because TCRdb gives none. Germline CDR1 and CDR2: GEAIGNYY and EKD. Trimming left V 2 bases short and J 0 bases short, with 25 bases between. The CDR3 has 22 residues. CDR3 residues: CACDREFGGRYPSSWDTRQMFF. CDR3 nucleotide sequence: TGTGCCTGTGACAGAGAGTTTGGTGGGAGATACCCAAGCTCCTGGGACACCCGACAGATGTTTTTC.

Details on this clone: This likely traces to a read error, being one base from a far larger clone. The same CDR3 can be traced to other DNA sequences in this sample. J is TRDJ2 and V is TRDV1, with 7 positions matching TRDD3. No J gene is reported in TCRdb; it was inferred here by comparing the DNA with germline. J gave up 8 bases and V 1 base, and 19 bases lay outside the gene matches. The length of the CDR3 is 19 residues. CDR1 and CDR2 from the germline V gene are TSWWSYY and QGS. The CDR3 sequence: CALGEPLKTTWGYSAQLFF. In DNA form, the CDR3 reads TGTGCTCTTGGGGAACCTCTCAAAACGACCTGGGGGTACAGCGCACAACTCTTCTTT.

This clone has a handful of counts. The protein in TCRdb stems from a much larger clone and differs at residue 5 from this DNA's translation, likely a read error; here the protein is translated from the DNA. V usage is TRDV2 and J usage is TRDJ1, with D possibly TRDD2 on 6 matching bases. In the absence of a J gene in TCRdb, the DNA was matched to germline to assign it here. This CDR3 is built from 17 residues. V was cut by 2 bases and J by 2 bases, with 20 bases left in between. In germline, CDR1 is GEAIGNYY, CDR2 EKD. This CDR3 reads CACDRAFHLGCTDKLIF. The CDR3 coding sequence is TGTGCCTGTGACAGGGCCTTCCACTTGGGGTGTACCGATAAACTCATCTTT.

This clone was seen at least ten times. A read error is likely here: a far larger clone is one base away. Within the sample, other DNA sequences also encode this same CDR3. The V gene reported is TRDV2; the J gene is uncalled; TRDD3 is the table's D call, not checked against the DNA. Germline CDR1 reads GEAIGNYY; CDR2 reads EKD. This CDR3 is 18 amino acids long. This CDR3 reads CACDTVSGYAGYTDKLIF. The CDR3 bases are TGTGCCTGTGACACCGTCTCGGGATACGCGGGGTACACCGATAAGCTCATCTTT.

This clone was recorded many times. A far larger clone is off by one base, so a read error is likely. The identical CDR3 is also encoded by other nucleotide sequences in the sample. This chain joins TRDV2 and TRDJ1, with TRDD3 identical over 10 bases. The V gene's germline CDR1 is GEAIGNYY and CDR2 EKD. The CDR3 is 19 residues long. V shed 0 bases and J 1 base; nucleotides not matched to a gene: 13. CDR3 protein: CACDTTPVLGDTATDKLIF. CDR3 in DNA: TGTGCCTGTGACACCACTCCCGTATTGGGGGATACTGCCACCGATAAACTCATCTTT.

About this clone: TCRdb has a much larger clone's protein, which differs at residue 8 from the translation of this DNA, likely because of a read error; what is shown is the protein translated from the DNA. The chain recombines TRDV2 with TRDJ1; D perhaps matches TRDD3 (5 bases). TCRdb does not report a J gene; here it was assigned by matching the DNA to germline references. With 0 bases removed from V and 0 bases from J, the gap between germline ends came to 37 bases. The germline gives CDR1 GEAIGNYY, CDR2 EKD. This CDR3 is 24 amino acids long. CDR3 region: CACDTLLIPTGGDRFGLYTDKLIF. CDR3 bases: TGTGCCTGTGACACCTTGCTAATACCAACTGGAGGTGACAGGTTCGGCTTGTACACCGATAAACTCATCTTT.

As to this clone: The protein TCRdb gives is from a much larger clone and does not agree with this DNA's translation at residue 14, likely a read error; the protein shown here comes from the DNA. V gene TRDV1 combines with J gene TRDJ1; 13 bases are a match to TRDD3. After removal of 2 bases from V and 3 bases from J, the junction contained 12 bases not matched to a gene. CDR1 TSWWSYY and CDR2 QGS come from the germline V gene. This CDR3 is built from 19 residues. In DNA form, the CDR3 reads TGTGCTCTTGGGGAAATCCGGTACTGGGGGATACGGCCTGCCGATAAACTCATCTTT. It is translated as CALGEIRYWGIRPADKLIF.

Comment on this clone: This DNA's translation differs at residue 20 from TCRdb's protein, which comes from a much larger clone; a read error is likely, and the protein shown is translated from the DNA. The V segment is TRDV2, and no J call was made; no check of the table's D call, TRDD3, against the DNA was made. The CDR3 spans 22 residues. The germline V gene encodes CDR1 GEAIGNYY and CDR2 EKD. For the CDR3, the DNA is TGTGCCTGTGACGCCGTAAACTACCGCGGAATGGGGGATAAGGTCCGCACCGATAAACCCATCTTT. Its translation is CACDAVNYRGMGDKVRTDKPIF.

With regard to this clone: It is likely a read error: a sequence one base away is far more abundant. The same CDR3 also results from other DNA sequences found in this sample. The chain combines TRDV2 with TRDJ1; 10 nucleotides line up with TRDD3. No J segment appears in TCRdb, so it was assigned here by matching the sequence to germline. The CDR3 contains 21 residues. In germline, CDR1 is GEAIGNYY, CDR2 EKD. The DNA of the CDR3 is TGTGCCTGCGACACCGTGGGGGGTGTGGGGGATACAGAACAGGTCACCGATAAACTCATCTTT. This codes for CACDTVGGVGDTEQVTDKLIF.

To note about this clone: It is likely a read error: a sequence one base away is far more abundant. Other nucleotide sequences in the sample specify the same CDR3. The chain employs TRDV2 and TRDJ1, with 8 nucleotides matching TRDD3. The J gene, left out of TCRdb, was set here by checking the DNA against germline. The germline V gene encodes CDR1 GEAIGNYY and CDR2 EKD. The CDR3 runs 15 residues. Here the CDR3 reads CACDPLLGDTDKLIF. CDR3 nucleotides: TGCGCCTGTGACCCACTACTGGGGGACACCGATAAACTCATCTTT.

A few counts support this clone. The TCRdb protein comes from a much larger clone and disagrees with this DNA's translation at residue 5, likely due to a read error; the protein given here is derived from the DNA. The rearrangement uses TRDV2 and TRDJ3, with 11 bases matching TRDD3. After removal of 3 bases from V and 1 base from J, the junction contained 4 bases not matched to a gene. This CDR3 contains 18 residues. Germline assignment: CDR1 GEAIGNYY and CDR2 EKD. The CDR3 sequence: CACDPGGYQSWDTRQMFF. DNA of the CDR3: TGTGCCTGTGACCCTGGGGGATACCAGTCCTGGGACACCCGACAGATGTTTTTC.

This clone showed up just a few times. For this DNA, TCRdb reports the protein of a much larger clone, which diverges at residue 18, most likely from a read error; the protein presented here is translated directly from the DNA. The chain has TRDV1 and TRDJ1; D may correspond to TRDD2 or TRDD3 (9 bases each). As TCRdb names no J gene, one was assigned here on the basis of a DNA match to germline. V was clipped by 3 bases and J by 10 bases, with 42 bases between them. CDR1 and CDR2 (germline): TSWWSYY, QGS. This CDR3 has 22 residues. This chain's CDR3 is CALGDPCHLPTPWGILGGSLIF. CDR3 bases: TGTGCTCTTGGGGACCCCTGCCACCTTCCTACCCCATGGGGGATATTAGGGGGGTCACTCATCTTT.

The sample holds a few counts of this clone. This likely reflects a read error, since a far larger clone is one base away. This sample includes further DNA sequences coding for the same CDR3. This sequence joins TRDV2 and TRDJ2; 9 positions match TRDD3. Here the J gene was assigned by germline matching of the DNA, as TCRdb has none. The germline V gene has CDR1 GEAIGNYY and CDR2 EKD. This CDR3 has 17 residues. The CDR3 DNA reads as TGTGCCTGTGACACGGTGGGGGATAACGGCTTGACAGCGCAACTCTTCTTT. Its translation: CACDTVGDNGLTAQLFF.

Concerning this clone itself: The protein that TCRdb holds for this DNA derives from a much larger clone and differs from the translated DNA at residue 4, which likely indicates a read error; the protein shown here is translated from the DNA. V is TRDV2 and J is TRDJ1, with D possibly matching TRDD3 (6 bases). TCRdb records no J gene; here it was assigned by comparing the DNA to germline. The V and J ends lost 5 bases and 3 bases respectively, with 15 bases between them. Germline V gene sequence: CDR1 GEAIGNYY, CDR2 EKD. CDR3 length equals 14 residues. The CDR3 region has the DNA TGTGCCTGTGGGTCCCTGGGGATCTCCGATAAACTCATCTTT. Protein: CACGSLGISDKLIF.